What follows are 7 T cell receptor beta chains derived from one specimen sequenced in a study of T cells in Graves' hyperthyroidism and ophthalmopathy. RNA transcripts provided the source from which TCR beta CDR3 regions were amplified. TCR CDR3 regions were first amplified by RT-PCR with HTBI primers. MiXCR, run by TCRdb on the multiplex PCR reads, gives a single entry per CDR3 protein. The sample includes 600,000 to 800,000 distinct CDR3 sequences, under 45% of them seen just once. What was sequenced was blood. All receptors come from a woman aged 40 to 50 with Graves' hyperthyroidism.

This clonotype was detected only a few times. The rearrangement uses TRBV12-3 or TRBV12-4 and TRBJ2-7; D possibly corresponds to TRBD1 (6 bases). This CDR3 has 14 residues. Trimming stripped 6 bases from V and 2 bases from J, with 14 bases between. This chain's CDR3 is CASSNDRLPYEQYF. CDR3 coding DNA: TGTGCCAGCAGCAACGACAGGCTTCCCTACGAGCAGTACTTC.

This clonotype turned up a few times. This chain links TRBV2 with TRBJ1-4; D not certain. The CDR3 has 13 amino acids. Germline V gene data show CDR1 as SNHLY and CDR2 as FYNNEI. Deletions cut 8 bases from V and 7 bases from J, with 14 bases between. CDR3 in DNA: TGTGCCAGCCACCGGGAAGGGATTGAAAAACTGTTTTTT. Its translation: CASHREGIEKLFF.

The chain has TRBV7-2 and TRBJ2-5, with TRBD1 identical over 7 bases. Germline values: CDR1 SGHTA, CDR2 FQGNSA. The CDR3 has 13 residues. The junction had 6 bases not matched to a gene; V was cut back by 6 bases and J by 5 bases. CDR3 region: CASREGARETQYF. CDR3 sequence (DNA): TGTGCCAGCAGAGAGGGGGCTCGGGAGACCCAGTACTTC.

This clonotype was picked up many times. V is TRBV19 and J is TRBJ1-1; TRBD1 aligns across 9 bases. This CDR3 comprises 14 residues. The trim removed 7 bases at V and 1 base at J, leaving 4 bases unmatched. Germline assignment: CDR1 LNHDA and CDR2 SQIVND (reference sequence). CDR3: CASMLDRGNTEAFF. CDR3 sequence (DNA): TGTGCCAGTATGCTGGACAGGGGGAACACTGAAGCTTTCTTT.

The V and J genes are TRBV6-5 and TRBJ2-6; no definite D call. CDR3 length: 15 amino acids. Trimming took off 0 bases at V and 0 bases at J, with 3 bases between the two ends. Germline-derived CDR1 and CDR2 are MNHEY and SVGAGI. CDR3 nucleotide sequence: TGTGCCAGCAGTTACTCCCTCTCTGGGGCCAACGTCCTGACTTTC. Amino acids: CASSYSLSGANVLTF.

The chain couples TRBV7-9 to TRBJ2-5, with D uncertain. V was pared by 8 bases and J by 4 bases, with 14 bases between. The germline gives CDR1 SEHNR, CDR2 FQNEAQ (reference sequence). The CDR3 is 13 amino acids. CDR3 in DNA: TGTGCCAGCGGGCAGGAGAATGGAGAGACCCAGTACTTC. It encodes CASGQENGETQYF.

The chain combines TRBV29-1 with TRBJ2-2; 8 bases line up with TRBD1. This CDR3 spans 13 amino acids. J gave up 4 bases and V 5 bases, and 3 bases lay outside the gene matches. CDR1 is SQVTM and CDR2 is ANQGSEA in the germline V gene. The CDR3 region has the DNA TGCAGCGTTCAGGGACAGGTCACCGGGGAGCTGTTTTTT. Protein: CSVQGQVTGELFF.